This is a list of T cell receptor beta chains from one sample in a study of blood T cell repertoires in COVID-19. The protocol was immunoSEQ multiplex PCR, while the TCRdb copy is restricted to in-frame clones and leaves out a portion. Of approximately 200,000 clones in the sample, 79% were seen once. The material sequenced was peripheral blood. The receptors shown here come from a woman aged 40 to 50 with COVID-19, enrolled during active disease. Each CDR3 is given with its conserved first and last residue. A D gene is named only where the DNA matches it firmly. The size field is filled for only some rows; it gives once, few, many or a size class.

CDR3 length: 14; V gene: TRBV25-1; J gene: TRBJ1-3; D gene: -; clone size: -; CDR3 DNA: TGTGCCAGCAGTTTAGCTTACTCTGGAAACACCATATATTTT; CDR3 protein: CASSLAYSGNTIYF
CDR3 length: 12; V gene: TRBV2; J gene: TRBJ1-2; D gene: -; clone size: few; CDR3 DNA: TGTGCCAGCAGTGTCCCTACGGGTGGCTACACCTTC; CDR3 protein: CASSVPTGGYTF
CDR3 length: 13; V gene: TRBV6-5; J gene: TRBJ1-1; D gene: -; clone size: -; CDR3 DNA: TGTGCCAGCAGACTTCCTCAGAACACTGAAGCTTTCTTT; CDR3 protein: CASRLPQNTEAFF
CDR3 length: 15; V gene: TRBV5-1; J gene: TRBJ2-5; D gene: TRBD2; clone size: -; CDR3 DNA: TGCGCCAGCAGCTCGGGGACTAGCGGGGAAGAGACCCAGTACTTC; CDR3 protein: CASSSGTSGEETQYF
CDR3 length: 19; V gene: TRBV7-6; J gene: TRBJ1-3; D gene: TRBD1; clone size: -; CDR3 DNA: TGTGCCAGCAGCTCGTGGGACTCCGGGACAGGCAACGATGGAAACACCATATATTTT; CDR3 protein: CASSSWDSGTGNDGNTIYF
CDR3 length: 16; V gene: TRBV18; J gene: TRBJ2-3; D gene: TRBD1; clone size: -; CDR3 DNA: TGTGCCAGCTCACCACCGACAGGGGGAAGGACAGATACGCAGTATTTT; CDR3 protein: CASSPPTGGRTDTQYF
CDR3 length: 13; V gene: TRBV4-1; J gene: TRBJ2-1; D gene: TRBD2; clone size: once; CDR3 DNA: TGCGCCAGCAGCCGGGGGGGAGTCAATGAGCAGTTCTTC; CDR3 protein: CASSRGGVNEQFF
CDR3 length: 14; V gene: TRBV7-9; J gene: TRBJ1-2; D gene: -; clone size: -; CDR3 DNA: TGTGCCAGCAGAAACCAGGGTCGTCCCTATGGCTACACCTTC; CDR3 protein: CASRNQGRPYGYTF
CDR3 length: 15; V gene: TRBV5-1; J gene: TRBJ2-7; D gene: -; clone size: -; CDR3 DNA: TGCGCCAGCAGCTTGCAGGTACAGGCCTCCTACGAGCAGTACTTC; CDR3 protein: CASSLQVQASYEQYF
CDR3 length: 14; V gene: TRBV6-1; J gene: TRBJ1-2; D gene: -; clone size: -; CDR3 DNA: TGTGCCAGCAGTGACAAACAGTTCGCGCCCGGCTACACCTTC; CDR3 protein: CASSDKQFAPGYTF